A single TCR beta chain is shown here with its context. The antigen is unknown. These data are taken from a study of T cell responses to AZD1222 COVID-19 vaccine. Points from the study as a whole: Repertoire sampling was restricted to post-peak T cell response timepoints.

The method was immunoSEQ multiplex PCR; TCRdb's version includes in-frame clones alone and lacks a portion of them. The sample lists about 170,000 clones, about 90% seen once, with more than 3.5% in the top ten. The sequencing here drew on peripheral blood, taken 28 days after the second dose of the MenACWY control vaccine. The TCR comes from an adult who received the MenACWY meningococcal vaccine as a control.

The CDR3 spells CASTSGRAGTYEQYF. CDR3 sequence (DNA): TGTGCCAGTACTAGCGGGAGGGCCGGCACCTACGAGCAGTACTTC. The chain couples TRBV19 to TRBJ2-7, with 12 bases identical to TRBD2. The junction had 6 bases not matched to a gene; V was cut back by 7 bases and J by 2 bases. CDR1 is LNHDA and CDR2 is SQIVND in the germline V gene (reference sequence). This CDR3 has 15 amino acids.